What follows are 30 T cell receptor beta chains derived from one specimen sequenced in a study of OX40 agonist ivuxolimab in advanced cancers. Clones were read by immunoSEQ multiplex PCR, and TCRdb kept only the in-frame ones, dropping some. The sample has 10,000 to 11,000 clones, roughly 73% seen once; the top ten hold roughly 34%. Source: CD4+ or CD8+ T cells sorted from blood, taken in a trial of the OX40 agonist ivuxolimab. The origin of the receptors is an adult with an advanced solid tumor such as melanoma, head and neck, liver or kidney cancer.

The CDR3: CASSTSASAYYEQYF. The CDR3 nucleotides are TGTGCCAGCAGCACTAGCGCGTCAGCTTACTACGAGCAGTACTTC. The chain is built from TRBV11-2 and TRBJ2-7, with 7 positions matching TRBD2. Trimming at V came to 5 bases and at J to 3 bases, leaving 10 bases not matched to a gene. CDR1 is SGHAT and CDR2 is FQNNGV in the germline V gene. The CDR3 is 15 amino acids.

V and J are TRBV7-9 and TRBJ2-1; TRBD2 matches 14 bases. This CDR3 is 19 amino acids long. Unmatched junction bases numbered 8, after V lost 2 bases and J lost 2 bases. Germline CDR1 reads SEHNR; CDR2 reads FQNEAQ (reference sequence). The DNA of the CDR3 is TGTGCCAGCAGCTTACCGGGACTAGCGGGAGAGTACACCTACAATGAGCAGTTCTTC. Protein product: CASSLPGLAGEYTYNEQFF.

The CDR3, as DNA: TGTGCCAGCAGCCCGGAGGGCAGGGGTTATACGCAGTATTTT. It codes for CASSPEGRGYTQYF. The chain recombines TRBV7-9 with TRBJ2-3, with D possibly called TRBD1 or TRBD2 (6 bases each). Germline-derived CDR1 and CDR2 are SEHNR and FQNEAQ (reference sequence). Trimming took off 5 bases at V and 7 bases at J, with 16 bases between the two ends. This CDR3 has 14 residues. Based on the CDR3 plus reference TRBV7-9 and TRBJ2-3, the full variable domain is DTGVSQNPRHKITKRGQNVTFRCDPISEHNRLYWYRQTLGQGPEFLTYFQNEAQLEKSRLLSDRFSAERPKGSFSTLEIQRTEQGDSAMYLCASSPEGRGYTQYFGPGTRLTVL.

The chain recombines TRBV10-3 with TRBJ2-1, with TRBD2 matching over 11 bases. There are 16 residues in the CDR3. Germline-derived CDR1 and CDR2 are ENHRY and SYGVKD. The trim removed 6 bases at V and 3 bases at J, leaving 7 bases unmatched. The CDR3 nucleotides read TGTGCCATCAGCCGAACTAGCGGGGGTAACTACAATGAGCAGTTCTTC. Protein product: CAISRTSGGNYNEQFF.

V and J are TRBV5-5 and TRBJ1-3; D ambiguous. Trimming took off 0 bases at V and 7 bases at J, with 11 bases between the two ends. This CDR3 has 14 amino acids. CDR1 is SGHKS, CDR2 YYEKEE, per germline (reference sequence). The CDR3 DNA reads TGTGCCAGCAGCTTGGATGGAGGGTTCAACACCATATATTTT. Residues: CASSLDGGFNTIYF.

The rearrangement uses TRBV6-1 and TRBJ2-7; D not certain. The CDR3 is 11 residues long. Trimming took 5 bases from V and 3 from J, leaving 5 bases between them. Germline CDR1 and CDR2: MNHNS and SASEGT. The CDR3: CASSYLYEQYF. Here the CDR3 DNA reads TGTGCCAGCAGTTATCTCTACGAGCAGTACTTC.

This clone is termed medium-sized. The J gene is TRBJ1-1, the V gene TRBV9; D is unresolved. The V gene's germline CDR1 is SGDLS and CDR2 YYNGEE. V was trimmed by 2 bases and J by 0 bases, leaving 11 bases between them. The CDR3 length is 15 residues. The CDR3 loop reads CASSVVVQMNTEAFF. In nucleotides, the CDR3 is TGTGCCAGCAGCGTGGTGGTACAGATGAACACTGAAGCTTTCTTT. Together with reference TRBV9 and TRBJ1-1, the CDR3 gives the full variable domain: DSGVTQTPKHLITATGQRVTLRCSPRSGDLSVYWYQQSLDQGLQFLIQYYNGEERAKGNILERFSAQQFPDLHSELNLSSLELGDSALYFCASSVVVQMNTEAFFGQGTRLTVV.

The rearrangement uses TRBV11-2 and TRBJ2-2; D may match TRBD1 or TRBD2 (5 bases each). Germline CDR1 and CDR2: SGHAT and FQNNGV. V lost 7 bases, J lost 6 bases, and 21 bases lay in between. The CDR3 is 16 amino acids. CDR3 nucleotide sequence: TGTGCCAGCACCCTCCGGGACGGGTTATTTTCCGGGGAGCTGTTTTTT. Amino acid sequence: CASTLRDGLFSGELFF.

This chain connects TRBV19 to TRBJ2-7, with 10 bases identical to TRBD1. This CDR3 contains 14 residues. The V segment lost 4 bases and the J segment 4 bases; nucleotides outside the gene matches: 4. Germline CDR1 LNHDA, CDR2 SQIVND (reference sequence). CDR3 residues: CASSRQGAGYEQYF. The CDR3 bases are TGTGCCAGTAGTAGACAGGGGGCGGGTTACGAGCAGTACTTC.

The chain combines TRBV28 with TRBJ2-7; tentative D call: TRBD2 (6 bases). Germline V gives CDR1 MDHEN, CDR2 SYDVKM. Trimming pared 7 bases from V and 2 bases from J, leaving 15 bases between. The CDR3 runs 14 residues. The CDR3 DNA sequence: TGTGCCAGCATGTACAGGCGGGGAGCCTACGAGCAGTACTTC. Encoded protein: CASMYRRGAYEQYF.

This rearrangement joins TRBV19 to TRBJ1-1, with D perhaps TRBD1 (6 bases). V was pared by 7 bases and J by 8 bases, with 14 bases between. Germline V CDR1 and CDR2: LNHDA, SQIVND (reference sequence). This CDR3 comprises 12 residues. The CDR3 loop reads CASTQTGREAFF. The CDR3 nucleotides are TGTGCCAGTACCCAGACAGGTCGGGAAGCTTTCTTT.

This clone was seen a few times. This chain connects TRBV6-5 to TRBJ1-1, with 7 bases aligning to TRBD1. Germline V gene lookup returns CDR1 MNHEY and CDR2 SVGAGI. This CDR3 is built from 15 residues. J gave up 0 bases and V 2 bases, and 3 bases lay outside the gene matches. CDR3 amino acids: CASSYEGQMNTEAFF. CDR3 DNA sequence: TGTGCCAGCAGTTACGAGGGACAGATGAACACTGAAGCTTTCTTT.

The chain employs TRBV6-1 and TRBJ2-7, with 9 bases fitting TRBD2. Germline V gene lookup returns CDR1 MNHNS and CDR2 SASEGT. This CDR3 comprises 15 residues. J lost 5 bases, V lost 8 bases, and 13 bases had no gene match. Here the CDR3 reads CASSRPASGEDEQYF. The CDR3 DNA reads TGTGCCAGCTCCCGACCGGCTAGCGGGGAGGACGAGCAGTACTTC.

This clone is medium-sized (0.01 to 0.1%) by share. The chain recombines TRBV30 with TRBJ1-3; D is unclear. This CDR3 comprises 11 residues. Germline CDR1 reads GTSNPN; CDR2 reads SVGIG (reference sequence). V gave up 6 bases and J gave up 2 bases, with 5 bases separating them. The CDR3 DNA follows: TGTGCCTGTGAGACTGGAAACACCATATATTTT. Protein sequence: CACETGNTIYF.

V usage is TRBV7-2 and J usage is TRBJ2-3; TRBD2 agrees at 10 bases. V dropped 2 bases and J dropped 3; count of bases not matched to a gene: 5. The CDR3 is made up of 16 amino acids. Germline CDR1 is SGHTA and CDR2 is FQGNSA. The CDR3 reads CASSLSGRAVTDTQYF. As DNA, the CDR3 is TGTGCCAGCAGCTTAAGCGGGAGGGCCGTAACAGATACGCAGTATTTT. Variable domain in full (rest from reference TRBV7-2 and TRBJ2-3): GAGVSQSPSNKVTEKGKDVELRCDPISGHTALYWYRQSLGQGLEFLIYFQGNSAPDKSGLPSDRFSAERTGGSVSTLTIQRTQQEDSAVYLCASSLSGRAVTDTQYFGPGTRLTVL.

This clone was counted a few times. The chain employs TRBV27 and TRBJ2-5; 7 bases align to TRBD1. Germline V CDR1 and CDR2: MNHEY, SMNVEV (reference sequence). With 2 bases clipped from V and 3 bases from J, the junction kept 15 bases outside the gene matches. The CDR3 consists of 18 residues. The CDR3 loop is CASSLGFNPGQQKETQYF. As DNA, the CDR3 is TGTGCCAGCAGTTTAGGGTTTAACCCGGGACAGCAGAAAGAGACCCAGTACTTC.

This clone is classed as medium-sized. The V call is TRBV7-9, the J call TRBJ2-7; D gene unclear. Germline CDR1 is SEHNR and CDR2 is FQNEAQ (reference sequence). The V end was cut by 4 bases, the J end by 7 bases, with 8 bases between. There are 11 residues in the CDR3. The CDR3 loop reads CASSSRLEQYF. CDR3 sequence (DNA): TGTGCCAGCAGCTCGAGGCTGGAGCAGTACTTC.

This clone showed up just a few times. This chain joins TRBV10-2 and TRBJ2-7, with 10 bases aligning to TRBD1. This CDR3 comprises 17 residues. With V trimmed by 4 bases and J by 0 bases, 9 bases remained unmatched. Germline lookup yields CDR1 WSHSY and CDR2 SAAADI. The CDR3 bases are TGCGCCAGCAGTGCCCTAGGTGGGGACAGGGGCTCCTACGAGCAGTACTTC. It is translated as CASSALGGDRGSYEQYF.

The sample holds one count of this clone. The chain joins TRBV5-4 to TRBJ1-2, with D hard to call. Trimming took off 2 bases at V and 5 bases at J, with 16 bases between the two ends. CDR1 and CDR2 from the germline V gene are SGHNT and YYREEE (reference sequence). The length of the CDR3 is 15 residues. This CDR3 reads CASSLGPPEKYGYTF. The CDR3 nucleotides read TGTGCCAGCAGCTTAGGGCCCCCAGAAAAGTATGGCTACACCTTC.

J is TRBJ2-1 and V is TRBV25-1; 9 bases agree with TRBD2. CDR1 and CDR2 (germline): MGHDK, SYGVNS. V shed 6 bases, J shed 8 bases, and the junction held 17 bases outside the gene matches. The CDR3 extends over 17 amino acids. CDR3 bases: TGTGCCAGCAGCGTAGATGGTAGCGGGAGTGCTCACGATGAGCAGTTCTTC. Encoded protein: CASSVDGSGSAHDEQFF.

The count of this clone is one. V is TRBV6-5 and J is TRBJ2-7; 9 bases line up with TRBD1. Unmatched junction bases numbered 5, after V lost 4 bases and J lost 7 bases. The CDR3 totals 13 residues. CDR1 and CDR2 from the germline V gene are MNHEY and SVGAGI. CDR3 DNA sequence: TGTGCCAGCAGTTTACAGGGGGCGAAGGAGCAGTACTTC. Amino acids: CASSLQGAKEQYF.

The chain carries TRBV28 and TRBJ2-7, with TRBD2 matching 9 bases. V trimming: 8 bases; J trimming: 5 bases; junction bases outside the gene matches: 13. This CDR3 spans 15 amino acids. Germline assignment: CDR1 MDHEN and CDR2 SYDVKM. The DNA of the CDR3 is TGTGCCAGCTCCCGACCGGCTAGCGGGGAGGACGAGCAGTACTTC. Protein: CASSRPASGEDEQYF.

The rearrangement joins TRBV7-9 to TRBJ1-2; D is unclear. The V end was cut by 2 bases, the J end by 6 bases, with 10 bases between. The CDR3 extends over 13 amino acids. Germline CDR1 SEHNR, CDR2 FQNEAQ (reference sequence). CDR3 protein: CASSLYSADGYTF. CDR3 nucleotide sequence: TGTGCCAGCAGCTTATATTCCGCGGATGGCTACACCTTC.

The chain is built from TRBV6-5 and TRBJ2-7; D gene uncertain. The germline V gene encodes CDR1 MNHEY and CDR2 SVGAGI. V lost 2 bases and J lost 2, with 7 bases in between. The CDR3 runs 13 residues. The DNA for the CDR3 is TGTGCCAGCAGTTACGGAGACACCTACGAGCAGTACTTC. Its protein product is CASSYGDTYEQYF.

The J gene is TRBJ2-3, the V gene TRBV7-6; tentative D call: TRBD2 (5 bases). The germline gives CDR1 SGHVS, CDR2 FNYEAQ. CDR3 size: 13 residues. The V and J ends lost 5 bases and 6 bases respectively, with 12 bases between them. The CDR3 protein is CASSGGRLDTQYF. Written as DNA, the CDR3 is TGTGCCAGCAGCGGAGGACGGCTTGATACGCAGTATTTT. Supplemented by reference TRBV7-6 and TRBJ2-3, the full variable domain reads GAGVSQSPRYKVTKRGQDVALRCDPISGHVSLYWYRQALGQGPEFLTYFNYEAQQDKSGLPNDRFSAERPEGSISTLTIQRTEQRDSAMYRCASSGGRLDTQYFGPGTRLTVL.

CDR3 nucleotide sequence: TGTGCCACCGAGACAGGGTCGTACTACGAGCAGTACTTC. This codes for CATETGSYYEQYF. The chain links TRBV6-1 to TRBJ2-7, with TRBD1 identical over 7 bases. Trimming at V came to 10 bases and at J to 3 bases, leaving 9 bases not matched to a gene. CDR3 length: 13 residues. Germline V gene data show CDR1 as MNHNS and CDR2 as SASEGT.

V usage is TRBV10-2 and J usage is TRBJ2-7, with a tentative D call TRBD1 (6 bases). CDR1 WSHSY and CDR2 SAAADI come from the germline V gene. Trimming shortened V by 5 bases and J by 5 bases, and 13 bases separated the two germline ends. The CDR3 spans 13 residues. CDR3 in amino acids: CASSTKQGDEQYF. The CDR3 DNA reads TGCGCCAGCAGTACGAAACAGGGAGACGAGCAGTACTTC.

The genes are TRBV28 and TRBJ1-4; D ambiguous. The CDR3 totals 15 residues. Germline loops: CDR1 MDHEN, CDR2 SYDVKM. V dropped 2 bases and J dropped 7 bases, with 14 bases sitting between them. The CDR3: CASSLAARTSEKLFF. DNA for the CDR3: TGTGCCAGCAGTTTAGCCGCCCGGACCTCTGAAAAACTGTTTTTT. Full variable domain (remainder filled in from reference TRBV28 and TRBJ1-4): DVKVTQSSRYLVKRTGEKVFLECVQDMDHENMFWYRQDPGLGLRLIYFSYDVKMKEKGDIPEGYSVSREKKERFSLILESASTNQTSMYLCASSLAARTSEKLFFGSGTQLSVL.

CDR3 bases: TGCGCCAGCAGCCGAGGACAGGGTAGGAACGAGCAGTACTTC. This encodes CASSRGQGRNEQYF. The chain employs TRBV4-3 and TRBJ2-7; 8 bases line up with TRBD1. Trimming removed 4 bases from V and 5 bases from J; junction bases left unmatched: 7. The CDR3 has 14 amino acids. From germline, CDR1 is LGHNA and CDR2 YSLEER.

J is TRBJ1-2 and V is TRBV7-8; 9 bases match TRBD1. The CDR3 has 14 amino acids. CDR1 is SGHVS, CDR2 FQNEAQ, per germline. V lost 7 bases and J lost 2; bases outside the gene matches: 5. CDR3 DNA sequence: TGTGCCAGCAACCCCGGACAGGGGAACTATGGCTACACCTTC. This sequence encodes CASNPGQGNYGYTF.